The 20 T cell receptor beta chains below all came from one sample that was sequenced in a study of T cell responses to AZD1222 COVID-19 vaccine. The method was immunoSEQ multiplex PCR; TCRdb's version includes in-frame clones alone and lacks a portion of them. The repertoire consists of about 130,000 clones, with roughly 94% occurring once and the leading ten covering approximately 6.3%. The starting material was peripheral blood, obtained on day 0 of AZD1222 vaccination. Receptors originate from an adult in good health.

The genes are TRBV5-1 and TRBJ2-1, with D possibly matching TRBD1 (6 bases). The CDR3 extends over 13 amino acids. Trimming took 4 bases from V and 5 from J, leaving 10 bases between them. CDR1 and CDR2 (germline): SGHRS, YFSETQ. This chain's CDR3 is CASSIGQNNEQFF. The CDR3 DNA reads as TGCGCCAGCAGCATCGGACAGAACAATGAGCAGTTCTTC.

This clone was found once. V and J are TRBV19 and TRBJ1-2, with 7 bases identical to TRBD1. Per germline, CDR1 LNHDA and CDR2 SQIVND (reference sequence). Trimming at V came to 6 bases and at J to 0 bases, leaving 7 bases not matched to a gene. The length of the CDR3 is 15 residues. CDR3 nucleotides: TGTGCCAGTAGCCGGGCGGGGACAGCTAACTATGGCTACACCTTC. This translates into CASSRAGTANYGYTF.

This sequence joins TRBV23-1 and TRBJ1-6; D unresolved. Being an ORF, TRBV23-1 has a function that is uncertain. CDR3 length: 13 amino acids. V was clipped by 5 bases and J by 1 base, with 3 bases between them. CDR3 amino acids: CASSTSYNSPLHF. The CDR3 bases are TGCGCCAGCAGTACATCCTATAATTCACCCCTCCACTTT.

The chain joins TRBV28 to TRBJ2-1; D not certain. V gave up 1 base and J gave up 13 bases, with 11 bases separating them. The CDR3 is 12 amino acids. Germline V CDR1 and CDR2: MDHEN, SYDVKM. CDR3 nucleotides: TGTGCCAGCAGTTTATTGGCTGCCCCTCAGTTCTTC. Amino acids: CASSLLAAPQFF.

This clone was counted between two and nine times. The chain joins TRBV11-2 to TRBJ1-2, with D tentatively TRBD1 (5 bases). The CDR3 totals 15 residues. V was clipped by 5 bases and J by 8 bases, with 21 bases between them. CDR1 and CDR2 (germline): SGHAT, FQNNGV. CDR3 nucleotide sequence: TGTGCCAGCAGCCCGCGGGACCCCCTAATGTGGGGCTACACCTTC. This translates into CASSPRDPLMWGYTF.

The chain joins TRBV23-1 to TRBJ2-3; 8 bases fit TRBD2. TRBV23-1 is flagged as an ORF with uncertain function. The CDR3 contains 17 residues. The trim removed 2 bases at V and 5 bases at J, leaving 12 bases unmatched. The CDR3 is CASSQRCRGGWEDTQYF. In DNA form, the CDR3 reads TGCGCCAGCAGTCAAAGATGTCGCGGGGGGTGGGAAGATACGCAGTATTTT.

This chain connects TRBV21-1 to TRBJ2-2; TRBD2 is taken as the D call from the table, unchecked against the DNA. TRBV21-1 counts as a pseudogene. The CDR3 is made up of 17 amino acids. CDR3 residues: CASPRRWNSRNTGELFF. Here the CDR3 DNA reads TGTGCCAGCCCACGGAGGTGGAACAGTAGGAACACCGGGGAGCTGTTTTTT.

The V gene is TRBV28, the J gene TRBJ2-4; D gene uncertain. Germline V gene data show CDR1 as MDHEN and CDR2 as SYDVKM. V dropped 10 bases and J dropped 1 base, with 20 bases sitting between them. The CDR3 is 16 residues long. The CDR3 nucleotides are TGTGCCACCCGAGACCTAGATGTTGGGGCCAAAAACATTCAGTACTTC. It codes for CATRDLDVGAKNIQYF. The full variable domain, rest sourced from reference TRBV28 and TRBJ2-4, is DVKVTQSSRYLVKRTGEKVFLECVQDMDHENMFWYRQDPGLGLRLIYFSYDVKMKEKGDIPEGYSVSREKKERFSLILESASTNQTSMYLCATRDLDVGAKNIQYFGAGTRLSVL.

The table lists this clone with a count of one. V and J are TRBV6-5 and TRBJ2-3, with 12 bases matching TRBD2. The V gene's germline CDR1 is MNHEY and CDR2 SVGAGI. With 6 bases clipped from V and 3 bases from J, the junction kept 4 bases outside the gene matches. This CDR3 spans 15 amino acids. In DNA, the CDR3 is TGTGCCAGCAGCCCCCTAGCGGGAGGGACAGATACGCAGTATTTT. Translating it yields CASSPLAGGTDTQYF.

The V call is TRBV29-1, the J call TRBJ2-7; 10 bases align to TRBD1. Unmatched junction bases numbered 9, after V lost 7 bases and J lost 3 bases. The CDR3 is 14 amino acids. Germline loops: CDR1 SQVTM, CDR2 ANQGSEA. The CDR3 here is CSASPGQGNYEQYF. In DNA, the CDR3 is TGCAGCGCTTCGCCGGGACAGGGGAACTACGAGCAGTACTTC.

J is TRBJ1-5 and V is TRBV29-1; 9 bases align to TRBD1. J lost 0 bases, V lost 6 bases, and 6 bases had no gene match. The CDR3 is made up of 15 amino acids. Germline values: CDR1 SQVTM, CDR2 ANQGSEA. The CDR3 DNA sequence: TGCAGCGTCTCCGGGACAGGGACTAGCAATCAGCCCCAGCATTTT. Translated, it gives CSVSGTGTSNQPQHF.

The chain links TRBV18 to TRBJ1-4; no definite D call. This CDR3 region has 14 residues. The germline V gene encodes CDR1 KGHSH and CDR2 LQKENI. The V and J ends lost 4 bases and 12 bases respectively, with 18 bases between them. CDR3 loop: CASSRGGPGLQLFF. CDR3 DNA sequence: TGTGCCAGCTCACGCGGAGGACCCGGACTCCAACTGTTTTTT.

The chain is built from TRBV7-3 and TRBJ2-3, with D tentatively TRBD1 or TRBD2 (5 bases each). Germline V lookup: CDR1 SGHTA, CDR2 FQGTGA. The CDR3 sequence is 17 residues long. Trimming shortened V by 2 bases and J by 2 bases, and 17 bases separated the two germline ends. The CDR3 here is CASSLVGRTLPTDTQYF. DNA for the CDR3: TGTGCCAGCAGCTTAGTGGGACGCACTCTGCCCACAGATACGCAGTATTTT. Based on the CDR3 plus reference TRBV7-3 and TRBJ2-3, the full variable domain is GAGVSQTPSNKVTEKGKYVELRCDPISGHTALYWYRQSLGQGPEFLIYFQGTGAADDSGLPNDRFFAVRPEGSVSTLKIQRTERGDSAVYLCASSLVGRTLPTDTQYFGPGTRLTVL.

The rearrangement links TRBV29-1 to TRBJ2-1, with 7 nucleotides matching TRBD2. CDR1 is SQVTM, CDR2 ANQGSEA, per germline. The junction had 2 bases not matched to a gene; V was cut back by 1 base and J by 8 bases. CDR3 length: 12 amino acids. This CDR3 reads CSVEGSGDEQFF. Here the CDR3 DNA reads TGCAGCGTTGAAGGGAGCGGGGATGAGCAGTTCTTC.

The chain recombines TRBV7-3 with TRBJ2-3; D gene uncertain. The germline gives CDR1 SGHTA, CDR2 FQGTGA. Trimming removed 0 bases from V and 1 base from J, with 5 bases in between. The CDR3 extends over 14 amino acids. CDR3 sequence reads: CASSLTSGTDTQYF. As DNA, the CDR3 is TGTGCCAGCAGCTTAACTTCGGGCACAGATACGCAGTATTTT.

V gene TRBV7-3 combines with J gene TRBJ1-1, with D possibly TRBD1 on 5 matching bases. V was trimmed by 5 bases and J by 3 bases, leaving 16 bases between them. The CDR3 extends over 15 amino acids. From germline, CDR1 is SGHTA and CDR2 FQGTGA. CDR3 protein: CASSPRRGPYTEAFF. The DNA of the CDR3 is TGTGCCAGCAGCCCCCGTAGGGGCCCATACACTGAAGCTTTCTTT.

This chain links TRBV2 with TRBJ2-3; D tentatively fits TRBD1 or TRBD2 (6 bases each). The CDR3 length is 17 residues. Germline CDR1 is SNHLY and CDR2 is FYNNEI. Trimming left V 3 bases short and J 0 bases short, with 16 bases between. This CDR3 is CASSDLPGAVSTDTQYF. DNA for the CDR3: TGTGCCAGCAGTGACCTCCCGGGGGCGGTGAGCACAGATACGCAGTATTTT.

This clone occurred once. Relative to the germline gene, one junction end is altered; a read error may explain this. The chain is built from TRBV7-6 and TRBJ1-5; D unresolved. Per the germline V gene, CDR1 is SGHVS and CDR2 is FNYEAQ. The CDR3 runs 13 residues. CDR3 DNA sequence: TGTGCCAGCAGCTTAGCGCCTGGATCTTTGGCCACTTTT. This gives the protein CASSLAPGSLATF.

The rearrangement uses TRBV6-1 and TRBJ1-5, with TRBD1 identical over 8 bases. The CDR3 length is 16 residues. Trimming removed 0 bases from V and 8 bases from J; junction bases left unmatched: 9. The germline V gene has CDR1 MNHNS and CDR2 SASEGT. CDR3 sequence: CASSEAQDRVWEPQHF. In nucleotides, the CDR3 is TGTGCCAGCAGTGAAGCGCAGGACAGGGTTTGGGAGCCCCAGCATTTT.

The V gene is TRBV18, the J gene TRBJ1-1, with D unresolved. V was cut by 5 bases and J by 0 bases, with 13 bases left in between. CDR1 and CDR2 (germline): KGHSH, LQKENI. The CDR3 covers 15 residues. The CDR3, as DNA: TGTGCCAGCTCAAAAACTGGGAGGCTGAACACTGAAGCTTTCTTT. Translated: CASSKTGRLNTEAFF.